This T cell receptor beta chain was observed in a study of breast tumors, draining lymph nodes, adjacent tissues. Notes on the study in general: That most tumor T cells come from lymph nodes remained unproven. Tumor and nontumor repertoires were significantly more similar in luminal-like than in basal-like breast cancer. Data fit most tumor T cells coming from lymph node, expanding in tumor. Compared with lymph nodes, tumors were less diverse; compared with nontumor tissue, more.

Axillary draining lymph nodes of breast cancer patients supplied the node samples. TCRdb reprocessed the multiplex PCR reads via MiXCR and lists one record per CDR3 protein. This sample has 200,000 to 300,000 distinct CDR3 sequences, with around 30% found just once. Many counts were recorded for this clonotype. Its cognate antigen is unknown. Germline V gene sequence: CDR1 SGHDT, CDR2 YYEEEE. The CDR3 contains 15 residues. Deletions cut 1 base from V and 4 bases from J, with 11 bases between. The sequenced sample consisted of axillary lymph node tissue. The chain has TRBV5-6 and TRBJ1-4, with D hard to call. This receptor was identified in a female donor with breast cancer. Some clones in this sample may be carry-over from other donors' samples. The CDR3 region is CASSLRNTNNEKLFF. The CDR3 nucleotides are TGTGCCAGCAGCTTGAGGAATACGAATAATGAAAAACTGTTTTTT.